Listed here is a single T cell receptor beta chain. This record comes from a study of T cells expressing NK-cell markers. At the level of the study: One of the eight sequenced donors was seronegative, whereas the other seven were HCMV-seropositive.

Reanalyzing the 5' RACE reads, TCRdb keeps one entry per CDR3 protein, without DNA. The ten most abundant clones cover roughly 1.4% of a sample with about 460,000 distinct CDR3 sequences. This receptor was obtained from a woman between 50 and 59 years old in good health. Specimen: blood T cells: a sorted CD56 or NKG2C T cell subset, CD4+ or CD8+ T cells, or bulk PBMC T cells (not recorded which).

This CDR3 is CASTEGPVNTEAFF. The rearrangement uses TRBV6-1 and TRBJ1-1; TCRdb picks TRBD1, but there is no DNA to check that call. The CDR3 length is 14 residues. The germline V gene encodes CDR1 MNHNS and CDR2 SASEGT.